The next 19 T cell receptor beta chains were all read from a single sample in a study of CD8 T cells in Susac syndrome. Reverse transcription of 0.5 to 1 ug RNA was performed with random hexamers. TCRdb reprocessed the immunoSEQ multiplex PCR reads via MiXCR and lists one record per CDR3 protein. This sample has a few hundred thousand distinct CDR3 sequences, with 85% found just once. Sequenced input: CD8+ T cells from PBMCs. The receptors here all came from a human donor with multiple sclerosis.

The rearrangement links TRBV27 to TRBJ2-6; D is possibly TRBD1 (7 bases). This CDR3 is built from 15 residues. Germline V gives CDR1 MNHEY, CDR2 SMNVEV (reference sequence). The germline V and J ends were trimmed by 5 bases and 4 bases, with 12 bases remaining between them. The DNA for the CDR3 is TGTGCCAGCAGTGCACAGGGGAGGGGGGCCAACGTCCTGACTTTC. Its protein product is CASSAQGRGANVLTF.

The chain has TRBV4-2 and TRBJ2-3; TRBD2 might be the D (7 bases). Germline V lookup: CDR1 LGHNA, CDR2 YNFKEQ. Trimming cost V 1 base and J 2 bases, with 19 bases left between them. The CDR3 has 18 residues. CDR3 residues: CASSQVRGAPQTTDTQYF. The CDR3 bases are TGTGCCAGCAGCCAAGTTCGGGGGGCGCCCCAAACCACAGATACGCAGTATTTT.

The chain links TRBV30 to TRBJ2-1; D is possibly TRBD1 (6 bases). The CDR3 extends over 14 amino acids. V lost 0 bases and J 8 bases, leaving 14 bases between the germline ends. Germline V CDR1 and CDR2: GTSNPN, SVGIG (reference sequence). Written as DNA, the CDR3 is TGTGCCTGGAGTGTGGGGATATGGGGGCATGAGCAGTTCTTC. Its protein is CAWSVGIWGHEQFF.

The rearrangement joins TRBV11-2 to TRBJ2-7, with a weak D call TRBD1 (6 bases). The V end lost 3 bases, the J end lost 4 bases, and 13 bases lay between the germline ends. CDR1 SGHAT and CDR2 FQNNGV come from the germline V gene. The CDR3 runs 14 residues. The CDR3 is CASSFQGTLYEQYF. As DNA, the CDR3 is TGTGCCAGCAGCTTCCAGGGGACCTTGTACGAGCAGTACTTC.

The CDR3 sequence: CASSTTSFFNNEQFF. The CDR3 coding sequence is TGTGCCAGCAGCACTACCAGTTTCTTTAACAATGAGCAGTTCTTC. The chain is built from TRBV9 and TRBJ2-1; no clear D. CDR1 SGDLS and CDR2 YYNGEE come from the germline V gene. The CDR3 spans 15 residues. The ends were cut back, 4 bases at V and 5 bases at J, with 16 bases in the middle.

This chain links TRBV3-1 with TRBJ2-1; D may be TRBD2 (5 bases). The V gene lost 2 bases and the J gene lost 9 bases, with 17 bases spanning the gap. This CDR3 region has 15 residues. Germline assignment: CDR1 LGHDT and CDR2 YNNKEL (reference sequence). The CDR3 nucleotides are TGTGCCAGCAGCCAATTGGACTGGGCCCGGGGTGAGCAGTTCTTC. Translated: CASSQLDWARGEQFF.

The chain uses TRBV20-1 and TRBJ2-3; 13 nucleotides line up with TRBD2. CDR1 is DFQATT and CDR2 is SNEGSKA in the germline V gene (reference sequence). Germline trimming cut 5 bases from V and 1 base from J; bases unmatched to any gene: 12. CDR3 length equals 18 residues. The CDR3 loop reads CSAPRTSGSSSGTDTQYF. CDR3 DNA sequence: TGCAGTGCTCCACGGACTAGCGGGAGTTCCTCTGGCACAGATACGCAGTATTTT.

This sequence joins TRBV10-3 and TRBJ2-1; the match to TRBD2 covers 10 bases. After removal of 3 bases from V and 8 bases from J, the junction contained 7 bases not matched to a gene. Germline CDR1 reads ENHRY; CDR2 reads SYGVKD. This CDR3 comprises 15 residues. The CDR3 sequence is CAISEAGGPGYEQFF. In DNA form, the CDR3 reads TGTGCCATCAGTGAAGCGGGAGGGCCCGGCTATGAGCAGTTCTTC.

Concerning this clonotype: The junction departs from germline at one end; a sequencing error may be responsible. The chain joins TRBV5-6 to TRBJ1-1; D gene uncertain. The CDR3 runs to 16 residues. Germline CDR1 is SGHDT and CDR2 is YYEEEE. The CDR3 loop is CASSLELGGLRAEVFF. The CDR3, as DNA: TGTGCCAGCAGCTTGGAATTGGGCGGCCTGAGGGCTGAAGTTTTCTTT.

Only a few counts were recorded for this clonotype. The chain is built from TRBV27 and TRBJ2-7; D remains unclear. Germline V gene sequence: CDR1 MNHEY, CDR2 SMNVEV (reference sequence). The CDR3 has 13 amino acids. V was shortened by 2 bases and J by 3 bases, with 8 bases between the two germline ends. The chain's CDR3 is CASSLGLGYEQYF. CDR3 bases: TGTGCCAGCAGTTTAGGTCTCGGCTACGAGCAGTACTTC.

The chain combines TRBV4-3 with TRBJ1-1; D gene uncertain. CDR3 length: 14 amino acids. Germline CDR1 LGHNA, CDR2 YSLEER. Trimming shortened V by 4 bases and J by 6 bases, and 15 bases separated the two germline ends. The CDR3 loop is CASSRLAGKPEAFF. The CDR3 nucleotides read TGCGCCAGCAGCCGCCTGGCCGGGAAGCCTGAAGCTTTCTTT.

This chain links TRBV7-9 with TRBJ2-1; no definite D call. The germline V gene encodes CDR1 SEHNR and CDR2 FQNEAQ (reference sequence). The CDR3 extends over 12 amino acids. V lost 2 bases, J lost 10 bases, and 9 bases lay in between. The CDR3 protein is CASSLSTGEQFF. DNA of the CDR3: TGTGCCAGCAGCTTATCGACCGGGGAGCAGTTCTTC. Drawing the rest from reference TRBV7-9 and TRBJ2-1, the complete variable domain is DTGVSQNPRHKITKRGQNVTFRCDPISEHNRLYWYRQTLGQGPEFLTYFQNEAQLEKSRLLSDRFSAERPKGSFSTLEIQRTEQGDSAMYLCASSLSTGEQFFGPGTRLTVL.

This chain joins TRBV12-3 or TRBV12-4 and TRBJ1-1; 7 positions match TRBD1. The CDR3 covers 13 residues. The junction had 11 bases not matched to a gene; V was cut back by 6 bases and J by 10 bases. The CDR3 region has the DNA TGTGCCAGCAGCCCAACAGGGGCCCTGGGAGCTTTCTTT. Translated: CASSPTGALGAFF.

The chain links TRBV7-9 to TRBJ2-5, with D possibly being TRBD2 (6 bases). The germline gives CDR1 SEHNR, CDR2 FQNEAQ (reference sequence). The CDR3 extends over 16 amino acids. The V gene lost 1 base and the J gene lost 3 bases, with 15 bases spanning the gap. The CDR3 nucleotides are TGTGCCAGCAGCTTAGTCGGGGGTTTGACGGAAGAGACCCAGTACTTC. The encoded protein is CASSLVGGLTEETQYF.

The chain combines TRBV12-3 or TRBV12-4 with TRBJ1-2; no definite D call. V gave up 6 bases and J gave up 3 bases, with 11 bases separating them. CDR3 length: 13 amino acids. The CDR3 protein is CASSPDQYYGYTF. DNA for the CDR3: TGTGCCAGCAGCCCAGACCAGTACTATGGCTACACCTTC.

J is TRBJ1-1 and V is TRBV6-2 or TRBV6-3; D is possibly TRBD1 (6 bases). CDR3 size: 17 residues. Trimming took off 7 bases at V and 2 bases at J, with 23 bases between the two ends. CDR1 and CDR2 (germline): MNHEY, SVGEGT. The CDR3 spells CASIRFRGPGANTEAFF. The DNA for the CDR3 is TGTGCCAGCATCCGCTTCAGGGGTCCAGGCGCCAACACTGAAGCTTTCTTT.

This chain joins TRBV27 and TRBJ1-2, with D unclear. CDR1 is MNHEY and CDR2 is SMNVEV in the germline V gene (reference sequence). The CDR3 has 13 amino acids. V was clipped by 3 bases and J by 2 bases, with 7 bases between them. For the CDR3, the DNA is TGTGCCAGCAGTTTCAGTCAAAACTATGGCTACACCTTC. Amino acids: CASSFSQNYGYTF.

V gene TRBV4-3 combines with J gene TRBJ2-3; 14 bases align to TRBD2. CDR3 length: 20 amino acids. The ends lost 2 bases at V and 1 base at J; junction bases unmatched: 11. CDR1 and CDR2 from the germline V gene are LGHNA and YSLEER. CDR3 residues: CASSQMGLAGESMGTDTQYF. Here the CDR3 DNA reads TGCGCCAGCAGCCAAATGGGACTAGCGGGAGAATCGATGGGCACAGATACGCAGTATTTT.

In its sample, this clonotype was seen a few times. This chain joins TRBV4-3 and TRBJ1-2; no definite D call. The germline CDR1 and CDR2 sequences are LGHNA and YSLEER. The V gene lost 4 bases and the J gene lost 1 base, with 13 bases spanning the gap. The CDR3 extends over 15 amino acids. CDR3 residues: CASSPRMVFNYGYTF. The CDR3 coding sequence is TGCGCCAGCAGCCCTCGAATGGTATTTAACTATGGCTACACCTTC.